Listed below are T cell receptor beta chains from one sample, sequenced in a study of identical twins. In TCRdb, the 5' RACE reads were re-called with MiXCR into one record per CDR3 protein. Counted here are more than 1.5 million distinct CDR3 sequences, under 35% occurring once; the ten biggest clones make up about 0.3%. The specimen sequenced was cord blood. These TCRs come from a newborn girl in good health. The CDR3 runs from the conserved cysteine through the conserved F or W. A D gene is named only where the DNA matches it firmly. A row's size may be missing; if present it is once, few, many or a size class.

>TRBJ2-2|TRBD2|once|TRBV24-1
CASSTLAGGRTGELFF
TGTGCCAGCTCTACCCTAGCGGGAGGTCGCACCGGGGAGCTGTTTTTT
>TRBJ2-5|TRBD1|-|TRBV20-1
CSAAIDMGQLTEETQYF
TGCAGTGCCGCTATTGATATGGGACAGCTAACCGAAGAGACCCAGTACTTC
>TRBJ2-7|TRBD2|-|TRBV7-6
CASSLGQAGGPHEQYF
TGTGCCAGCAGCTTAGGTCAAGCGGGAGGGCCCCACGAGCAGTACTTC
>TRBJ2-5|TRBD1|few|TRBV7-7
CASSLEPTGVDEQYF
TGTGCTAGCAGCTTAGAGCCGACAGGGGTGGATGAGCAGTACTTC
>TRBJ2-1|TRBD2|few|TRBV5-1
CASSITSALDEQFF
TGCGCCAGCAGCATTACTAGCGCCCTTGATGAGCAGTTCTTC
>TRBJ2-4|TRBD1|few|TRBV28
CASRKPGQGTKNIQYF
TGTGCCAGCAGAAAACCGGGACAGGGGACCAAAAACATTCAGTACTTC
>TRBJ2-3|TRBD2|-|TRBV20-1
CSARPSGGAADTQYF
TGCAGTGCCCGGCCTAGCGGGGGGGCCGCAGATACGCAGTATTTT
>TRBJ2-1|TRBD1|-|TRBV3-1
CASSQEGTGVAQFF
TGTGCCAGCAGCCAAGAAGGCACAGGGGTTGCCCAGTTCTTC
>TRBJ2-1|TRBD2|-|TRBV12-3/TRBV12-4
CASSFVAGTFYNEQFF
TGTGCCAGCAGTTTCGTAGCGGGGACGTTCTACAATGAGCAGTTCTTC
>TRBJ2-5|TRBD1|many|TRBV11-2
CASSLSGTGEGETQYF
TGTGCCAGCAGCTTGTCCGGGACAGGGGAGGGAGAGACCCAGTACTTC
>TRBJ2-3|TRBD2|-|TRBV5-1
CASSLGGLAGGRTDTQDF
TGCGCCAGCAGCTTGGGTGGACTAGCGGGCGGTCGCACAGATACGCAGGATTTT
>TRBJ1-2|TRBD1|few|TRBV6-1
CASSEYAGTGYGYTF
TGTGCCAGCAGTGAATATGCCGGGACAGGGTATGGCTACACCTTC
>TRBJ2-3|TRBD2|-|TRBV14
CASSQVRLAGDTQYF
TGTGCCAGCAGCCAAGTCCGACTAGCGGGAGATACGCAGTATTTT
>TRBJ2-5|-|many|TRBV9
CASSGGGNQETQYF
TGTGCCAGCAGCGGTGGAGGAAACCAAGAGACCCAGTACTTC
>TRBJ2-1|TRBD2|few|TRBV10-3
CAISQGLAGGRSSYNEQFF
TGTGCCATCAGTCAGGGACTAGCGGGGGGCCGGAGCTCCTACAATGAGCAGTTCTTC
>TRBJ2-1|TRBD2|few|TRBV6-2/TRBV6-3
CASSYRGLVSNEQFF
TGTGCCAGCAGTTACCGGGGACTAGTGAGCAATGAGCAGTTCTTC
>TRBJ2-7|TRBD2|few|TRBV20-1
CSANFLAGGPYEQYF
TGCAGTGCTAACTTTCTAGCGGGAGGGCCCTACGAGCAGTACTTC
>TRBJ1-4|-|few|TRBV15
CATSPQVPTNEKLFF
TGTGCCACCAGTCCACAGGTCCCAACTAATGAAAAACTGTTTTTT
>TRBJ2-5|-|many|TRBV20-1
CSARDLWETQYF
TGCAGTGCTAGAGATCTGTGGGAGACCCAGTACTTC
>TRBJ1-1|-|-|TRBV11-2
CASSPHYLSRTEAFF
TGTGCCAGCAGCCCGCATTACCTCAGTCGCACTGAAGCTTTCTTT
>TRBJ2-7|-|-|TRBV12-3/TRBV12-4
CASSLNAGYEQYF
TGTGCCAGCAGTCTTAACGCAGGCTACGAGCAGTACTTC
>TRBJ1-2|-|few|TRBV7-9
CATRTRGYGYTF
TGTGCCACACGGACGAGGGGCTATGGCTACACCTTC
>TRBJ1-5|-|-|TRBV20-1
CSEEPQHF
TGCAGTGAGGAGCCCCAGCATTTT
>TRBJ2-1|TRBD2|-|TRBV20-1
CSARREGFF
TGCAGTGCTAGACGGGAGGGGTTCTTC
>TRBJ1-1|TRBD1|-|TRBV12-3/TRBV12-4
CASGGQVLNTEAFF
TGTGCCAGCGGTGGACAGGTCTTGAACACTGAAGCTTTCTTT
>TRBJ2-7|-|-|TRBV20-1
CRYPPPGLSYEQYF
TGCAGGTACCCTCCTCCTGGCCTCTCCTACGAGCAGTACTTC
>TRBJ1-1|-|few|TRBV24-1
CATRSTMNTEAFF
TGTGCCACCAGAAGCACAATGAACACTGAAGCTTTCTTT
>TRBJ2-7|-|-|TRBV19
CASKGGPLDEQYF
TGTGCCAGTAAGGGGGGGCCGTTGGACGAGCAGTACTTC
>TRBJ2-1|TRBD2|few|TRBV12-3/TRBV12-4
CASSPGRDYTHNEQFF
TGTGCCAGCAGCCCAGGCCGGGACTACACTCACAATGAGCAGTTCTTC
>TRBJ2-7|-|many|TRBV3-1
CASSRDRLSEQYF
TGTGCCAGCAGCCGGGACCGCTTATCCGAGCAGTACTTC
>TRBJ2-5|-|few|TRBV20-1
CSARTSRRQETQYF
TGCAGTGCGCGAACTAGTCGGCGCCAAGAGACCCAGTACTTC
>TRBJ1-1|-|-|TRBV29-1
CSVEVPTGTEAFF
TGCAGCGTGGAAGTCCCGACGGGGACTGAAGCTTTCTTT
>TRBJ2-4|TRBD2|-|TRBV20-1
CSASVLAGHDKNIQYF
TGCAGTGCTAGCGTCCTAGCGGGCCACGACAAAAACATTCAGTACTTC
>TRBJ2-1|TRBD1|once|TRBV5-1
CASSGQVYAPEQFF
TGCGCCAGCAGCGGACAGGTTTATGCGCCCGAGCAGTTCTTC
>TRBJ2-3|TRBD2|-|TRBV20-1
CSPPPGLALSTDTQYF
TGCAGTCCCCCCCCGGGACTAGCGTTAAGCACAGATACGCAGTATTTT
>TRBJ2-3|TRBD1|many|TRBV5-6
CASRRQGYTDTQYF
TGTGCCAGCAGAAGACAGGGGTACACGGATACGCAGTATTTT
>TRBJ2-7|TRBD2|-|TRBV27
CASRANGTSGTSSYEQYF
TGTGCCAGCAGGGCGAACGGGACTAGCGGGACAAGCTCCTACGAGCAGTACTTC
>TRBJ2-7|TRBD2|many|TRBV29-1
CSVEDTSGRLAYEQYF
TGCAGCGTTGAAGATACTAGCGGGAGGTTAGCGTACGAGCAGTACTTC
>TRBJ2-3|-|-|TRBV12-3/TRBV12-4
CASSLARQRVTQYF
TGTGCCAGCAGTTTAGCCCGACAGCGGGTTACGCAGTATTTT
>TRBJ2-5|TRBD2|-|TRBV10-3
CATETSGEETQYF
TGTGCCACCGAGACTAGCGGGGAGGAGACCCAGTACTTC
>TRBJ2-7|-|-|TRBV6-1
CASLIRIPYEQYF
TGTGCCAGCCTTATACGGATTCCCTACGAGCAGTACTTC
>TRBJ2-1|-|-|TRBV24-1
CATSPRGGDSYNEQFF
TGTGCCACCAGCCCCAGAGGCGGGGACTCCTACAATGAGCAGTTCTTC
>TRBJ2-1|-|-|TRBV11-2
CASSLGRGQSSYNEQFF
TGTGCCAGCAGCTTAGGACGGGGGCAGAGCTCCTACAATGAGCAGTTCTTC
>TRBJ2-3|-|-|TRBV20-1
CSALWEGTDTQYF
TGCAGTGCTTTGTGGGAGGGCACAGATACGCAGTATTTT
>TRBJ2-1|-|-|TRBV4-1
CASSQLGLPYNEQFF
TGCGCCAGCAGCCAACTGGGACTGCCTTACAATGAGCAGTTCTTC
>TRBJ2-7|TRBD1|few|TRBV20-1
CSARVPNTGQGAYEQYF
TGCAGTGCTAGAGTCCCCAACACGGGACAGGGGGCCTACGAGCAGTACTTC
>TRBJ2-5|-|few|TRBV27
CASSDLTRGETQYF
TGTGCCAGCAGTGACTTGACTAGAGGGGAGACCCAGTACTTC
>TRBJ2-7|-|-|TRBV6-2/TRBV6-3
CASSYQGIYEQYF
TGTGCCAGCAGCTACCAAGGGATTTACGAGCAGTACTTC
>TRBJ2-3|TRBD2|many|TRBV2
CASSRLAGGPPDTQYF
TGTGCCAGCAGTCGACTAGCGGGAGGGCCTCCAGATACGCAGTATTTT
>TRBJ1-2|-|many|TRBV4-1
CASSDIPRTANYGYTF
TGCGCCAGCAGCGATATCCCCCGGACAGCTAACTATGGCTACACCTTC
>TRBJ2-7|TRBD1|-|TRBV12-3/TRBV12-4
CASTHRTGNYEQYF
TGTGCCAGTACCCACCGGACAGGGAACTACGAGCAGTACTTC
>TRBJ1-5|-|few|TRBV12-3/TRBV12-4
CASTREGTLSNQPQHF
TGTGCCTCAACTAGAGAGGGGACTTTAAGCAATCAGCCCCAGCATTTT
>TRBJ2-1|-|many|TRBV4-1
CASSQVLAYNEQFF
TGCGCCAGCAGCCAAGTACTAGCCTACAATGAGCAGTTCTTC
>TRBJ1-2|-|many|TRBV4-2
CASSQDDGYTF
TGTGCCAGCAGCCAAGATGATGGCTACACCTTC
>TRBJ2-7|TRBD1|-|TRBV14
CASSQDPTRGQGGYEQYF
TGTGCCAGCAGCCAAGACCCTACTCGGGGACAGGGTGGGTACGAGCAGTACTTC
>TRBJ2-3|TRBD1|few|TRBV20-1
CSARDHSQGARTDTQYF
TGCAGTGCTAGAGATCACTCCCAGGGGGCGAGGACAGATACGCAGTATTTT
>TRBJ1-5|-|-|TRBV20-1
CSARDSGGFQPQHF
TGCAGTGCTAGAGATAGTGGGGGGTTTCAGCCCCAGCATTTT
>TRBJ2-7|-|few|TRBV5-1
CASSHGGHTYEQYF
TGCGCCAGCAGCCACGGGGGGCACACCTACGAGCAGTACTTC
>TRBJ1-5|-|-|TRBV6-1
CASRRDRNQPQHF
TGTGCCAGCCGCCGGGACCGCAATCAGCCCCAGCATTTT
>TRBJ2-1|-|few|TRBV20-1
CSARGGPAPLYNEQFF
TGCAGTGCTAGAGGGGGACCCGCCCCCTTATACAATGAGCAGTTCTTC